Each of the 15 T cell receptor beta chains below was sequenced from the same sample in a study of T-cell memory formation after mild COVID-19. TCRdb used MiXCR to reprocess the 5' RACE reads, holding one entry per CDR3 protein. The table records about 400,000 distinct CDR3 sequences, about a sixth of them present only once. Specimen: PBMCs or a T cell subset sorted from them (not recorded which). These receptors were obtained from a man aged 18 to 30 who had mild COVID-19 (a few samples of this study predate the infection). Cell type and time point are not known.

Of note for this clonotype: One end of the junction does not line up with germline, which may come from a read error. The chain has TRBV7-7 and TRBJ2-2; a weak D match, TRBD2 (5 bases). Germline CDR1 is SSHAT and CDR2 is FNYEAQ (reference sequence). The CDR3 extends over 14 amino acids. This CDR3 is CASSLSGSTVELFF. The CDR3 DNA reads as TGTGCCAGCAGCTTAAGCGGATCCACCGTGGAGCTGTTTTTT. The entire variable domain, with the rest obtained from reference TRBV7-7 and TRBJ2-2, is as follows: GAGVSQSPRYKVTKRGQDVTLRCDPISSHATLYWYQQALGQGPEFLTYFNYEAQPDKSGLPSDRFSAERPEGSISTLTIQRTEQRDSAMYRCASSLSGSTVELFFGEGSRLTVL.

The sample holds a few counts of this clonotype. The V call is TRBV3-1, the J call TRBJ2-7; D call uncertain. Trimming cost V 2 bases and J 3 bases, with 11 bases left between them. The CDR3 has 14 amino acids. Looked up from germline, CDR1 is LGHDT and CDR2 is YNNKEL (reference sequence). CDR3 loop: CASSQCPTCYEQYV. In nucleotides, the CDR3 is TGTGCCAGCAGCCAATGTCCCACGTGCTACGAGCAGTACGTC.

This clonotype was seen a few times. Written as DNA, the CDR3 is TGTGCCAGCAGCGTAGATTTGGTCCGCGAGCAGTACTTC. The encoded protein is CASSVDLVREQYF. This chain connects TRBV9 to TRBJ2-7; D uncertain. Germline values: CDR1 SGDLS, CDR2 YYNGEE. This CDR3 has 13 amino acids. Trimming took 0 bases from V and 6 from J, leaving 10 bases between them. The variable domain in full, completed from reference TRBV9 and TRBJ2-7, reads DSGVTQTPKHLITATGQRVTLRCSPRSGDLSVYWYQQSLDQGLQFLIQYYNGEERAKGNILERFSAQQFPDLHSELNLSSLELGDSALYFCASSVDLVREQYFGPGTRLTVT.

The chain links TRBV19 to TRBJ2-3, with D uncertain. The V gene lost 6 bases and the J gene lost 4 bases, with 11 bases spanning the gap. Germline V CDR1 and CDR2: LNHDA, SQIVND (reference sequence). This CDR3 spans 13 amino acids. CDR3 bases: TGTGCCAGTAGGTATAGGAGCTCAGATACGCAGTATTTT. It specifies CASRYRSSDTQYF.

This clonotype was seen more than once but under ten times. V usage is TRBV20-1 and J usage is TRBJ2-1; possible D gene TRBD1, 5 bases. This CDR3 is 14 amino acids long. Germline CDR1 DFQATT, CDR2 SNEGSKA (reference sequence). The V gene lost 5 bases and the J gene lost 3 bases, with 14 bases spanning the gap. DNA of the CDR3: TGCAGTGCTTTCTGGTCGACAGTCTACAATGAGCAGTTCTTC. Its protein is CSAFWSTVYNEQFF.

This clonotype was counted a few times. This chain links TRBV15 with TRBJ2-2; D gene ambiguous. Trimming took 0 bases from V and 11 from J, leaving 10 bases between them. The CDR3 extends over 13 amino acids. Germline CDR1 is LNHNV and CDR2 is YYDKDF (reference sequence). The CDR3 protein is CATSRDRVSELFF. CDR3 coding DNA: TGTGCCACCAGCAGAGATCGGGTATCCGAGCTGTTTTTT. The variable domain in full, completed from reference TRBV15 and TRBJ2-2, reads DAMVIQNPRYQVTQFGKPVTLSCSQTLNHNVMYWYQQKSSQAPKLLFHYYDKDFNNEADTPDNFQSRRPNTSFCFLDIRSPGLGDTAMYLCATSRDRVSELFFGEGSRLTVL.

In this sample, this clonotype turned up a few times. This sequence joins TRBV11-2 and TRBJ1-4; TRBD1 agrees at 7 bases. The CDR3 spans 15 residues. The trim removed 6 bases at V and 4 bases at J, leaving 8 bases unmatched. CDR1 is SGHAT, CDR2 FQNNGV, per germline. The CDR3, as DNA: TGTGCCAGCAGTGCCCAGGGGGGGAATAATGAAAAACTGTTTTTT. It translates to CASSAQGGNNEKLFF.

This rearrangement joins TRBV4-2 to TRBJ2-1; a weak D match, TRBD2 (6 bases). V lost 0 bases and J lost 6, with 15 bases in between. CDR3 length: 16 amino acids. Germline V gives CDR1 LGHNA, CDR2 YNFKEQ. CDR3 DNA sequence: TGTGCCAGCAGCCAAGATCGGGCGGGGAGCCTCAATGAGCAGTTCTTC. Translating it yields CASSQDRAGSLNEQFF.

The chain employs TRBV4-1 and TRBJ1-2; D is undetermined. The CDR3 is 14 amino acids. Germline V gene lookup returns CDR1 MGHRA and CDR2 YSYEKL. V lost 0 bases to trimming and J lost 2 bases, with 7 bases between them. The CDR3 is CASSQDGRNYGYTF. DNA of the CDR3: TGCGCCAGCAGCCAAGATGGCAGGAACTATGGCTACACCTTC.

This CDR3 is CASSLSSGAFEQFF. The CDR3 coding sequence is TGTGCCAGCAGCTTATCTAGCGGAGCTTTCGAGCAGTTCTTC. The J gene is TRBJ2-1, the V gene TRBV11-3; TRBD2 matches 7 bases. V lost 2 bases to trimming and J lost 10 bases; unmatched junction nucleotides: 8. The CDR3 loop spans 14 amino acids. Germline assignment: CDR1 SGHNT and CDR2 YENEEA.

Only a few counts were recorded for this clonotype. The chain combines TRBV5-1 with TRBJ2-6; D call uncertain. From germline, CDR1 is SGHRS and CDR2 YFSETQ. The CDR3 is 16 residues long. V shed 7 bases and J shed 2 bases, with 16 bases lying between them. CDR3 sequence (DNA): TGCGCCAGCTCATGGGCCGGGTCCACTGGGGCCAACGTCCTGACTTTC. It specifies CASSWAGSTGANVLTF.

The rearrangement joins TRBV7-2 to TRBJ1-1; the D is unclear. The CDR3 is 14 residues long. Germline loops: CDR1 SGHTA, CDR2 FQGNSA. Trimming took 3 bases from V and 12 from J, leaving 20 bases between them. CDR3 coding DNA: TGTGCCAGCAGCTTGTCCGCGACAAGTCTAAGCACTTTCTTT. Amino acid sequence: CASSLSATSLSTFF.

The chain carries TRBV6-2 or TRBV6-3 and TRBJ1-6; D is ambiguous. Trimming cost V 6 bases and J 7 bases, with 13 bases left between them. Germline assignment: CDR1 MNHEY and CDR2 SVGEGT. The CDR3 extends over 14 amino acids. The CDR3 loop is CASRDPTWNSPLHF. The CDR3, as DNA: TGTGCCAGCAGGGACCCCACATGGAATTCACCCCTCCACTTT.

This clonotype was recorded a few times. The chain joins TRBV2 to TRBJ1-5; no reliable D call. Trimming stripped 6 bases from V and 11 bases from J, with 11 bases between. Germline CDR1 is SNHLY and CDR2 is FYNNEI. The CDR3 contains 11 residues. The CDR3 DNA sequence: TGTGCCAGCAGAGCAGACGGAGCCCAGCATTTT. It codes for CASRADGAQHF. The whole variable domain, filled in from reference TRBV2 and TRBJ1-5, reads EPEVTQTPSHQVTQMGQEVILRCVPISNHLYFYWYRQILGQKVEFLVSFYNNEISEKSEIFDDQFSVERPDGSNFTLKIRSTKLEDSAMYFCASRADGAQHFGDGTRLSIL.

This clonotype was picked up many times. This chain uses TRBV6-1 with TRBJ2-7, with unresolved D. The CDR3 runs 15 residues. The V and J ends lost 0 bases and 3 bases respectively, with 12 bases between them. The germline gives CDR1 MNHNS, CDR2 SASEGT. The CDR3 DNA reads TGTGCCAGCAGTGAAGCCGCAGGCGGAATCTACGAGCAGTACTTC. Residues: CASSEAAGGIYEQYF.